This T cell receptor beta chain originates from a study of long-term antiretroviral therapy in people with HIV. A v3.0 immunoSEQ assay was performed at survey level. Some clones are missing from TCRdb's copy, which holds only in-frame ones; the method was immunoSEQ multiplex PCR. The data hold about 22,000 clones, with just over 85% observed a single time. Trimming took 5 bases from V and 7 from J, leaving 8 bases between them. The CDR3 is 12 residues long. CDR1 and CDR2 (germline): MNHNS, SASEGT. This clonotype was sampled from a man in his fifties or sixties with HIV. The material sequenced was unsorted PBMCs, taken 1.3 years after starting antiretroviral therapy. The chain links TRBV6-1 to TRBJ2-2; D uncertain. The DNA of the CDR3 is TGTGCCAGCAGTCTGATACACGGGGAGCTGTTTTTT. Translation gives CASSLIHGELFF.